The sequence of this T cell receptor beta chain was determined in a study of cytomegalovirus exposure and HLA in healthy donors. Study information: Samples from HLA-typed donors yielded around 79 million unique TCRs in an early data release.

The V and J ends lost 6 bases and 1 base respectively, with 19 bases between them. CDR3 length equals 18 residues. Germline loops: CDR1 SGHAT, CDR2 FQDESV (reference sequence). General study findings and limits: The study listed 164 cytomegalovirus-associated TCR beta chains.

This clone came up once. Its antigen is as yet unknown. Researchers ran the PCR with 60 Vbeta and 13 Jbeta primers. Repertoires were generated with immunoSEQ multiplex PCR, while TCRdb's copy carries only in-frame clones and drops some. The sample lists 100,000 to 150,000 clones; around 82% were seen once. The clonotype originates from a female donor in good health and CMV-seronegative. The gene calls are TRBV11-1 and TRBJ2-6, with D perhaps matching TRBD1 (6 bases). Sample: PBMCs. The CDR3 sequence is CASRQQPGQGSGANVLTF. Written as DNA, the CDR3 is TGTGCCAGCAGACAACAACCGGGACAAGGGTCTGGGGCCAACGTCCTGACTTTC.